This TCR beta chain comes out of a study of control samples from healthy donors and cancer patients. Clones were sequenced by immunoSEQ multiplex PCR, and TCRdb holds only the in-frame ones, with some missing. The data contain some 170,000 clones, approximately 94% of them singletons. This CDR3 contains 16 residues. Germline CDR1 and CDR2: SGHDN and FVKESK. Germline trimming cut 5 bases from V and 4 bases from J; bases unmatched to any gene: 6. This TCR was recovered from a man between 60 and 70 years old with colorectal cancer. Sample: PBMCs. The chain links TRBV14 to TRBJ2-1, with 12 nucleotides matching TRBD2. CDR3 DNA sequence: TGTGCCAGCAGCTTACTAGCGGGGGGTGTTTACAATGAGCAGTTCTTC. Encoded protein: CASSLLAGGVYNEQFF.